One sample yielded the 13 T cell receptor beta chains listed below, sequenced in a study of T cells in Graves' hyperthyroidism and ophthalmopathy. RNA transcripts gave rise to amplified TCR beta CDR3 regions. HTBI primers were used for first-round RT-PCR of the TCR CDR3. TCRdb recomputed calls from the multiplex PCR reads with MiXCR, one row per CDR3 protein. This table holds 500,000 to 550,000 distinct CDR3 sequences, less than 25% found once. Input material: blood. These receptors were collected from a man aged 18 to 30 with Graves' hyperthyroidism.

The table lists this clonotype with many counts. This chain links TRBV12-3 or TRBV12-4 with TRBJ2-7, with 7 positions matching TRBD2. The CDR3 is made up of 15 amino acids. J gave up 5 bases and V 1 base, and 8 bases lay outside the gene matches. CDR3 sequence reads: CASSLGQRGGDEQYF. The DNA of the CDR3 is TGTGCCAGCAGTTTAGGGCAGCGGGGAGGGGACGAGCAGTACTTC.

This clonotype was picked up one time. The chain is built from TRBV20-1 and TRBJ2-7; maybe TRBD2 (5 bases). There are 14 residues in the CDR3. Trimming cost V 0 bases and J 3 bases, with 12 bases left between them. Germline V gives CDR1 DFQATT, CDR2 SNEGSKA (reference sequence). The CDR3 region has the DNA TGCAGTGCTAGAGATCTGGGAGCGGACTACGAGCAGTACTTC. Protein sequence: CSARDLGADYEQYF.

V is TRBV11-1 and J is TRBJ1-6, with D tentatively TRBD1 (5 bases). V lost 4 bases and J lost 7, with 11 bases in between. The germline CDR1 and CDR2 sequences are SGHAT and FQDESV (reference sequence). CDR3 length: 14 residues. CDR3: CASSSDTVNSPLHF. As DNA, the CDR3 is TGTGCCAGCAGCTCGGACACGGTCAATTCACCCCTCCACTTT.

This clonotype was seen ten or more times. The chain employs TRBV20-1 and TRBJ2-5, with D uncertain. CDR1 is DFQATT, CDR2 SNEGSKA, per germline (reference sequence). The CDR3 runs 15 residues. V was pared by 7 bases and J by 5 bases, with 23 bases between. CDR3 sequence: CSVPDLLGSVETQYF. The CDR3 coding sequence is TGCAGTGTCCCCGACCTGCTGGGGTCTGTGGAGACCCAGTACTTC.

This clonotype has a count of ten or more. The chain couples TRBV10-2 to TRBJ1-5; D ambiguous. Germline-derived CDR1 and CDR2 are WSHSY and SAAADI. V lost 4 bases, J lost 6 bases, and 10 bases lay in between. CDR3 length equals 13 residues. DNA of the CDR3: TGCGCCAGCAGTGCCACGGAGGGTCAGCCCCAGCATTTT. It translates to CASSATEGQPQHF.

At least ten counts were recorded for this clonotype. The chain employs TRBV11-2 and TRBJ2-3; 7 bases line up with TRBD2. The germline gives CDR1 SGHAT, CDR2 FQNNGV. The CDR3 loop spans 15 amino acids. V lost 5 bases and J lost 1; bases outside the gene matches: 6. The CDR3, as DNA: TGTGCCAGCAGCCGGGGAGCGGGGCGCACAGATACGCAGTATTTT. This translates into CASSRGAGRTDTQYF. The full variable domain, rest sourced from reference TRBV11-2 and TRBJ2-3, is EAGVAQSPRYKIIEKRQSVAFWCNPISGHATLYWYQQILGQGPKLLIQFQNNGVVDDSQLPKDRFSAERLKGVDSTLKIQPAKLEDSAVYLCASSRGAGRTDTQYFGPGTRLTVL.

This clonotype has at least ten counts. The chain combines TRBV28 with TRBJ2-7; D is possibly TRBD1 or TRBD2 (6 bases each). Trimming removed 3 bases from V and 0 bases from J, with 21 bases in between. The germline CDR1 and CDR2 sequences are MDHEN and SYDVKM. The CDR3 has 18 residues. CDR3 protein: CASSFYLGGGGASYEQYF. CDR3 bases: TGTGCCAGCAGTTTTTATCTCGGAGGAGGGGGAGCCTCCTACGAGCAGTACTTC.

This clonotype was found many times. The chain carries TRBV7-9 and TRBJ1-2; possibly TRBD1 for D (5 bases). CDR1 is SEHNR, CDR2 FQNEAQ, per germline (reference sequence). The CDR3 is 13 residues long. Trimming shortened V by 1 base and J by 7 bases, and 10 bases separated the two germline ends. The CDR3 reads CASSLVQGGGYTF. CDR3 coding DNA: TGTGCCAGCAGCTTAGTCCAGGGTGGTGGCTACACCTTC.

This clonotype was observed a handful of times. This chain joins TRBV15 and TRBJ1-1, with no clear D. Germline CDR1 and CDR2: LNHNV and YYDKDF (reference sequence). The CDR3 extends over 12 amino acids. CDR3 DNA: TGTGCAACCGGGCCCCTGAACACTGAAGCTTTCTTT. It specifies CATGPLNTEAFF.

This clonotype was picked up many times. CDR3 sequence reads: CASSESTGYQPQHF. The CDR3 DNA is TGTGCCAGCAGTGAATCGACAGGGTATCAGCCCCAGCATTTT. The chain couples TRBV6-1 to TRBJ1-5, with 7 bases that match TRBD1. This CDR3 has 14 residues. V lost 2 bases, J lost 5 bases, and 3 bases stayed unmatched. Germline V gene lookup returns CDR1 MNHNS and CDR2 SASEGT.

This chain connects TRBV11-1 to TRBJ1-1; D is perhaps TRBD1 (5 bases). The CDR3 is 14 amino acids. V was trimmed by 2 bases and J by 3 bases, leaving 10 bases between them. Germline V CDR1 and CDR2: SGHAT, FQDESV (reference sequence). In DNA form, the CDR3 reads TGTGCCAGCAGCTTAAACCCGACAGACACTGAAGCTTTCTTT. As protein: CASSLNPTDTEAFF.

There are many counts of this clonotype. The CDR3 sequence is CATTVSWIAGGRETQYF. The CDR3, as DNA: TGTGCCACCACCGTGAGTTGGATAGCGGGGGGAAGAGAGACCCAGTACTTC. The chain joins TRBV12-3 or TRBV12-4 to TRBJ2-5; 10 bases agree with TRBD2. The CDR3 is made up of 17 amino acids. Trimming removed 10 bases from V and 4 bases from J; junction bases left unmatched: 18.

J is TRBJ2-7 and V is TRBV28, with TRBD2 matching 12 bases. The CDR3 is 17 amino acids. J was trimmed by 1 base and V by 7 bases; bases with no gene match: 11. Looked up from germline, CDR1 is MDHEN and CDR2 is SYDVKM. CDR3 bases: TGTGCCAGCAAGTTCCTAGCGGGAGGGCCTGGGTCCTACGAGCAGTACTTC. This sequence encodes CASKFLAGGPGSYEQYF.